This TCR beta chain appears in the sequencing data of a study of blood T cells in healthy people across ages. Whole-study findings and limits: Older individuals had lower TCR beta diversity per million T cells (the decline was roughly linear). Diversity was higher, and naive CD4+ cells more numerous, in long-lived donors than in aged donors.

The study drew donors from healthy Caucasian individuals in Russia aged roughly 6 to 100. Every sample yielded at least 6 million isolated PBMCs. Only a few counts were recorded for this clonotype. Antigen specificity is unknown. A sample-barcoded 5' primer and a J-beta primer mix were used in a second PCR of about 7 to 12 cycles. TCRdb re-derived calls from the 5' RACE reads in MiXCR, one entry per CDR3 protein. The data contain 550,000 to 800,000 distinct CDR3 sequences, under 25% of them singletons. This CDR3 has 11 residues. Trimming left V 7 bases short and J 3 bases short, with 7 bases between. Germline V gene data show CDR1 as WSHSY and CDR2 as SAAADI.

The source of this sequence is a man aged 70 or older in good health. Sequenced material: blood. This chain uses TRBV10-2 with TRBJ2-7; D gene unclear. Here the CDR3 DNA reads TGCGCCAGCAAAGTCGGCTACGAGCAGTACTTC. The encoded protein is CASKVGYEQYF.